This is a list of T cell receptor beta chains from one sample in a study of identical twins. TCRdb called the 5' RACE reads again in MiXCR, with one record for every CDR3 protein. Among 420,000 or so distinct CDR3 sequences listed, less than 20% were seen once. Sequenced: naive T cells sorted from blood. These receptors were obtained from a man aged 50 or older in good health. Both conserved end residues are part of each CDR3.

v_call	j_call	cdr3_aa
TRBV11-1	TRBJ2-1	CASSLSGGALNEQFF
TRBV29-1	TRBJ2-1	CSVEEARHYNEQFF
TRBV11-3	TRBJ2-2	CASSPRGENTGELFF
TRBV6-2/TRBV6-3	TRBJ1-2	CASSKGPVNYGYTF
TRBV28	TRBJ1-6	CASSPRARGPPLHF
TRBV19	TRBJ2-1	CASRSSAPLENEQFF
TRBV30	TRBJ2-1	CAWRVMGDTEQFF
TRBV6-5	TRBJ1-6	CASSYFGADNSPLHF
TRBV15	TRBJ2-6	CATSRDVWVGGANVLTF
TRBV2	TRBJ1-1	CASSREGFGTEAFF
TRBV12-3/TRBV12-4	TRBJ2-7	CASSPTGGAYEQYF
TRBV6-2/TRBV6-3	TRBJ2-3	CASSYLNREDTQYF
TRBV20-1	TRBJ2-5	CSALKTSGSSETQYF
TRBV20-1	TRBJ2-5	CTFRPGGETQYF
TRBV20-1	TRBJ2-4	CSARRESNNIQYF
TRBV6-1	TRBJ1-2	CASSEELGVNYGYTF
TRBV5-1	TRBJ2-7	CASSLALGQGISEQYF
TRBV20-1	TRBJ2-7	CSARDSGRGYEQYF
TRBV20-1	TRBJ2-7	CSASGGYKQYF
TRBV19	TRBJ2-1	CASRGGTGVNEQFF
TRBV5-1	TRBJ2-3	CASSRDSMDTQYF
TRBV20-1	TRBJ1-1	CSAPGTVNTEAFF
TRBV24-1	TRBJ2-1	CATSVGQGVNEQFF
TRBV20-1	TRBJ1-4	CSARPPGHRNEKLFF
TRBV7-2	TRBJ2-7	CASSLTFLIHEQYF
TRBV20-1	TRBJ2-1	CSARTGLAGDYNEQFF
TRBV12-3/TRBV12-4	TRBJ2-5	CASSLRSQETQYF
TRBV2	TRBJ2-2	CASSARTDTGELFF
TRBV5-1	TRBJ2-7	CASSPGSSYEQYF
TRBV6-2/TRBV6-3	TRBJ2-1	CASSYSSSYNEQFF
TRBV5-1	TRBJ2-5	CASMGLAISGGETQYF
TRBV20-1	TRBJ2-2	CSAKGQENTGELFF
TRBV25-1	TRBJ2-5	CASSDTPPGTQYF
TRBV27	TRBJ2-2	CASSALWGPNTGEPFF
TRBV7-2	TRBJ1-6	CASSLVGQQNNSPLHF
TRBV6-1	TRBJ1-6	CASSERQYNSPLHF
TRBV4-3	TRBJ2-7	CASSQGDSLSEQYF
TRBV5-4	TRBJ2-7	CASSFYRGRSEQYF
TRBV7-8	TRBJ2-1	CASSLGRVPYNEQFF
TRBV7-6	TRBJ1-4	CASSLGHREKLFF
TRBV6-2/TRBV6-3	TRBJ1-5	CASRPTGGDNQPQHF
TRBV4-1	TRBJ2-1	CASSYPGQGLQVGVEQFF
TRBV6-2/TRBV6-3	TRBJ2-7	CASSWTVYEQYF
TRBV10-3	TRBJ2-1	CAISGFSSGRSFNEQFF
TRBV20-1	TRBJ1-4	CSATTPEASYEKLFF